The rows below give T cell receptor beta chains drawn from one sample of a study of tumor and adjacent non-tumor tissue in lung cancer. One entry per CDR3 protein results from TCRdb running MiXCR on the multiplex PCR reads. Seen here are around 210,000 distinct CDR3 sequences, about 71% observed once, and the top ten hold around 27%. The sample comprised lung tumor tissue. All receptors derive from a man aged 55 to 70 with non-small cell lung cancer. CDR3s include the opening cysteine and the closing phenylalanine or tryptophan. Each record gives: J gene, clone size, V gene, D gene, CDR3 length, CDR3 protein, CDR3 DNA. The D gene is left open where the match is weak. Clone sizes are given selectively: once, few, many, or a class where the clone is expanded.

J gene: TRBJ2-7
clone size: -
V gene: TRBV12-3/TRBV12-4
D gene: -
CDR3 length: 14
CDR3 protein: CACSLAQGRYEQYF
CDR3 DNA: TGTGCCTGCAGTTTGGCCCAGGGGCGCTACGAGCAGTACTTC

J gene: TRBJ2-7
clone size: many
V gene: TRBV6-1
D gene: -
CDR3 length: 13
CDR3 protein: CASSDASLASGYF
CDR3 DNA: TGTGCCAGCAGTGATGCCAGTTTAGCGTCGGGGTACTTC

J gene: TRBJ2-3
clone size: -
V gene: TRBV20-1
D gene: TRBD2
CDR3 length: 15
CDR3 protein: CSTRHGREARDTHYF
CDR3 DNA: TGCAGTACTAGACACGGGCGGGAGGCCCGAGATACGCATTATTTT

J gene: TRBJ2-7
clone size: few
V gene: TRBV28
D gene: TRBD1
CDR3 length: 12
CDR3 protein: CASSETGRGQYF
CDR3 DNA: TGTGCCAGCAGTGAGACAGGGAGAGGGCAGTACTTC

J gene: TRBJ2-3
clone size: -
V gene: TRBV4-2
D gene: TRBD1
CDR3 length: 16
CDR3 protein: CASSQSDRGSGATLYF
CDR3 DNA: TGTGCCAGCAGCCAATCCGACAGGGGTAGCGGTGCTACGCTGTATTTT

J gene: TRBJ2-3
clone size: many
V gene: TRBV20-1
D gene: -
CDR3 length: 14
CDR3 protein: CSAIDPRGADTQYF
CDR3 DNA: TGCAGTGCTATTGACCCCCGAGGAGCAGATACGCAGTATTTT

J gene: TRBJ2-6
clone size: once
V gene: TRBV6-6
D gene: -
CDR3 length: 15
CDR3 protein: CASSYTSSRANLLTF
CDR3 DNA: TGTGCCAGCAGTTACACTAGCTCTAGGGCCAACCTCCTGACTTTC

J gene: TRBJ2-1
clone size: -
V gene: TRBV20-1
D gene: -
CDR3 length: 14
CDR3 protein: CIKKLAGARNEQFF
CDR3 DNA: TGCATTAAGAAACTAGCTGGAGCTCGTAATGAGCAGTTCTTC

J gene: TRBJ1-5
clone size: -
V gene: TRBV6-1
D gene: -
CDR3 length: 13
CDR3 protein: CTSSEASDQPQHF
CDR3 DNA: TGTACCAGCAGTGAAGCGTCGGATCAGCCCCAGCATTTT

J gene: TRBJ2-7
clone size: -
V gene: TRBV20-1
D gene: -
CDR3 length: 12
CDR3 protein: CSATGSSYEQRF
CDR3 DNA: TGCAGCGCAACCGGGTCTAGTTACGAGCAGCGCTTC

J gene: TRBJ1-5
clone size: -
V gene: TRBV11-2
D gene: -
CDR3 length: 13
CDR3 protein: CASSLDVKQPQHF
CDR3 DNA: TGTGCCAGCAGCTTAGATGTAAAGCAGCCCCAGCATTTT

J gene: TRBJ2-1
clone size: -
V gene: TRBV20-1
D gene: TRBD2
CDR3 length: 15
CDR3 protein: CSATDASGRRDEQLF
CDR3 DNA: TGCAGTGCTACCGATGCTAGCGGGAGGAGGGATGAGCAGCTCTTC

J gene: TRBJ2-3
clone size: -
V gene: TRBV4-3
D gene: -
CDR3 length: 16
CDR3 protein: CACSLDRAGTTDTQYF
CDR3 DNA: TGTGCCTGCAGCCTAGATAGAGCGGGCACCACAGATACGCAGTATTTT

J gene: TRBJ2-7
clone size: -
V gene: TRBV28
D gene: TRBD2
CDR3 length: 17
CDR3 protein: CATSLFGTSGRLYEQYF
CDR3 DNA: TGTGCCACCAGTCTATTTGGGACTAGCGGGAGACTCTACGAGCAGTACTTC

J gene: TRBJ2-5
clone size: -
V gene: TRBV6-1
D gene: -
CDR3 length: 13
CDR3 protein: CASSAGSGGTQYF
CDR3 DNA: TGTGCCAGCAGTGCAGGTTCCGGGGGGACCCAGTACTTC

J gene: TRBJ2-5
clone size: -
V gene: TRBV11-2
D gene: -
CDR3 length: 15
CDR3 protein: CASSSDVSFGWTQYF
CDR3 DNA: TGTGCCAGCAGCTCGGATGTTTCTTTTGGGTGGACCCAGTACTTC

J gene: TRBJ1-5
clone size: -
V gene: TRBV6-5
D gene: -
CDR3 length: 14
CDR3 protein: CVSSTRWGNQPQHF
CDR3 DNA: TGTGTCAGCAGTACCCGTTGGGGAAATCAGCCCCAGCATTTT

J gene: TRBJ2-7
clone size: -
V gene: TRBV4-3
D gene: -
CDR3 length: 18
CDR3 protein: CASSQEEVTGLESYEHYF
CDR3 DNA: TGCGCCAGCAGCCAAGAGGAAGTAACAGGGCTAGAGTCCTACGAGCATTACTTC

J gene: TRBJ1-1
clone size: -
V gene: TRBV29-1
D gene: TRBD1
CDR3 length: 13
CDR3 protein: CSARTGRSTEVFF
CDR3 DNA: TGCAGCGCCCGGACAGGGAGGAGCACTGAAGTATTCTTT

J gene: TRBJ2-5
clone size: -
V gene: TRBV11-3
D gene: TRBD1
CDR3 length: 16
CDR3 protein: CASSKGTVPLQGTQYF
CDR3 DNA: TGTGCCAGCAGCAAAGGGACAGTTCCCCTTCAAGGGACCCAGTACTTC

J gene: TRBJ2-1
clone size: -
V gene: TRBV6-1
D gene: TRBD2
CDR3 length: 17
CDR3 protein: CASSLSPGLAAYNEQFF
CDR3 DNA: TGTGCCAGCAGTCTATCCCCCGGACTAGCGGCGTACAATGAGCAGTTCTTC

J gene: TRBJ1-6
clone size: few
V gene: TRBV4-2
D gene: -
CDR3 length: 16
CDR3 protein: CASSQDLRGGNSPLHF
CDR3 DNA: TGTGCCAGCAGCCAAGATTTAAGGGGTGGTAATTCACCCCTCCACTTT

J gene: TRBJ1-1
clone size: -
V gene: TRBV5-6
D gene: TRBD1
CDR3 length: 15
CDR3 protein: CASSGADRGSTEAFF
CDR3 DNA: TGTGCCAGCAGCGGGGCGGACAGGGGGAGCACTGAAGCTTTCTTT

J gene: TRBJ1-5
clone size: many
V gene: TRBV20-1
D gene: TRBD1
CDR3 length: 16
CDR3 protein: CSARDPTGATHQPQHF
CDR3 DNA: TGCAGTGCTAGAGATCCGACAGGGGCGACCCATCAGCCCCAGCATTTT

J gene: TRBJ2-1
clone size: -
V gene: TRBV11-2
D gene: TRBD2
CDR3 length: 15
CDR3 protein: CASSLEPGDYNEHFF
CDR3 DNA: TGTGCCAGCAGCTTAGAGCCCGGGGACTACAATGAGCACTTCTTC

J gene: TRBJ2-6
clone size: -
V gene: TRBV5-1
D gene: TRBD1
CDR3 length: 17
CDR3 protein: CANSTGQGFAGANVLTF
CDR3 DNA: TGCGCCAACAGCACAGGACAGGGGTTCGCTGGGGCCAACGTCCTGACTTTC

J gene: TRBJ1-1
clone size: -
V gene: TRBV5-6
D gene: -
CDR3 length: 11
CDR3 protein: CASNWCTEAFF
CDR3 DNA: TGTGCCAGCAACTGGTGCACTGAAGCTTTCTTT

J gene: TRBJ2-7
clone size: few
V gene: TRBV29-1
D gene: -
CDR3 length: 13
CDR3 protein: CNVEEGGTYEQYF
CDR3 DNA: TGCAACGTTGAAGAAGGCGGAACCTACGAGCAGTACTTC

J gene: TRBJ2-1
clone size: many
V gene: TRBV11-2
D gene: TRBD2
CDR3 length: 15
CDR3 protein: CASSLGSGVHNEQFF
CDR3 DNA: TGTGCCAGCAGCTTGGGTAGCGGGGTTCACAATGAGCAGTTCTTC

J gene: TRBJ1-2
clone size: many
V gene: TRBV6-1
D gene: TRBD1
CDR3 length: 16
CDR3 protein: CASSNTPGQGQSGYTF
CDR3 DNA: TGTGCCAGCAGTAACACACCGGGACAGGGACAAAGCGGCTACACCTTC

J gene: TRBJ1-1
clone size: -
V gene: TRBV5-4
D gene: -
CDR3 length: 17
CDR3 protein: CASSAGRQRRGDTEDFF
CDR3 DNA: TGTGCCAGTAGCGCCGGTCGACAGAGACGAGGCGACACTGAAGATTTCTTT

J gene: TRBJ2-7
clone size: -
V gene: TRBV11-3
D gene: -
CDR3 length: 16
CDR3 protein: CASSSSDPDTYYEQHF
CDR3 DNA: TGTGCCAGCAGCTCCTCCGATCCAGATACCTATTACGAGCAGCACTTC

J gene: TRBJ2-7
clone size: -
V gene: TRBV4-3
D gene: TRBD1
CDR3 length: 16
CDR3 protein: CANSQSPWTGGYEQDF
CDR3 DNA: TGCGCCAACAGCCAGAGCCCCTGGACAGGGGGCTACGAGCAGGACTTC

J gene: TRBJ2-2
clone size: -
V gene: TRBV6-2/TRBV6-3
D gene: TRBD2
CDR3 length: 12
CDR3 protein: CGRAGNTGELFF
CDR3 DNA: TGTGGCAGAGCGGGAAATACCGGGGAGCTGTTTTTT

J gene: TRBJ1-1
clone size: -
V gene: TRBV11-2
D gene: -
CDR3 length: 14
CDR3 protein: CASSSRRRNTEAFF
CDR3 DNA: TGTGCCAGCAGCTCGCGACGGCGGAACACTGAAGCTTTCTTT

J gene: TRBJ2-1
clone size: -
V gene: TRBV12-3/TRBV12-4
D gene: -
CDR3 length: 14
CDR3 protein: CASRSASFIHVQFF
CDR3 DNA: TGTGCCAGCAGATCCGCTAGCTTCATCCATGTGCAGTTCTTC

J gene: TRBJ2-7
clone size: -
V gene: TRBV11-3
D gene: TRBD1
CDR3 length: 13
CDR3 protein: CASPPRQGNEQYF
CDR3 DNA: TGTGCTAGCCCCCCTCGACAGGGTAACGAGCAGTACTTC

J gene: TRBJ1-6
clone size: few
V gene: TRBV20-1
D gene: TRBD1
CDR3 length: 16
CDR3 protein: CSALRVTGGNNSPLHF
CDR3 DNA: TGCAGTGCCCTAAGAGTGACAGGGGGAAATAATTCACCCCTCCACTTT

J gene: TRBJ2-3
clone size: -
V gene: TRBV5-1
D gene: -
CDR3 length: 17
CDR3 protein: CASSLGVEGHGTDTQYF
CDR3 DNA: TGCGCCAGTAGCTTGGGAGTGGAGGGACATGGCACAGATACGCAGTATTTT